The clone carrying this T cell receptor beta chain was detected once. Its antigen is still unknown. The data stem from a study of Tregs in tolerant kidney transplant recipients. Points from the study as a whole: Tregs expanded with activated donor B cells seemed most donor-specific.

The protocol was immunoSEQ multiplex PCR, while the TCRdb copy is restricted to in-frame clones and leaves out a portion. The sample lists some 55,000 clones, approximately 82% occurring once. The sample consisted of CD4+ T cells from blood. The sequence was obtained from a human donor in good health.

CDR3 in DNA: TGTGCCAGTAGTACACGAGTTAGACACACTGAAGCTTTCTTT. It yields the protein CASSTRVRHTEAFF. This chain connects TRBV19 to TRBJ1-1, with no clear D. V shed 4 bases and J shed 3 bases, with 12 bases lying between them. This CDR3 contains 14 residues. Per germline, CDR1 LNHDA and CDR2 SQIVND (reference sequence).